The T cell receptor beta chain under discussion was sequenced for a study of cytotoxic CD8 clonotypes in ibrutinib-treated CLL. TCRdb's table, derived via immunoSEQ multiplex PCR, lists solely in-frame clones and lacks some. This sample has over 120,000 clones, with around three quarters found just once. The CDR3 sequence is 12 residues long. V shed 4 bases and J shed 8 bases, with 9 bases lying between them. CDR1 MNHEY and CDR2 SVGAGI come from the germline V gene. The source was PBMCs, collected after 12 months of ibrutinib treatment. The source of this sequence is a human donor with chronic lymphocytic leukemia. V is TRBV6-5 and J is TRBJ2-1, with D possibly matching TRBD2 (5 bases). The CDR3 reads CASSSTRDEQFF. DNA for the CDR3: TGTGCCAGCAGTTCAACTAGGGATGAGCAGTTCTTC.